Below, 30 T cell receptor beta chains from the same sample are listed, as sequenced in a study of blood T cell repertoires in COVID-19. Sequencing was performed with immunoSEQ multiplex PCR; in TCRdb, only in-frame clones are kept and a portion is missing. The sample has a few hundred thousand clones; 84% are singletons. Sequencing input: PBMCs or T cells enriched from blood (not recorded which). These TCRs come from a man between 25 and 39 years old with acute COVID-19.

About this clone itself: Its ends do not fully match the called genes, so a read error is possible. The CDR3 sequence is CASSLNIVADTGELFF. CDR3 sequence (DNA): TGTGCCAGCAGTTTGAATATCGTGGCGGACACCGGGGAGCTGTTTTTT. The rearrangement uses TRBV5-1 and TRBJ2-2; D is unclear. Germline V gives CDR1 SGHRS, CDR2 YFSETQ. The CDR3 is made up of 16 amino acids.

The chain couples TRBV5-1 to TRBJ1-2, with 8 bases fitting TRBD1. The germline CDR1 and CDR2 sequences are SGHRS and YFSETQ. CDR3 length equals 15 residues. V shed 5 bases and J 1 base; nucleotides not matched to a gene: 7. In nucleotides, the CDR3 is TGCGCCAGCAGACTGAGGACAGGGCTTAACTATGGCTACACCTTC. This sequence encodes CASRLRTGLNYGYTF.

The chain links TRBV9 to TRBJ2-2; a weak D match, TRBD2 (6 bases). The germline V and J ends were trimmed by 0 bases and 5 bases, with 11 bases remaining between them. The length of the CDR3 is 15 residues. Germline V CDR1 and CDR2: SGDLS, YYNGEE. This chain's CDR3 is CASSVGRDGTGELFF. CDR3 sequence (DNA): TGTGCCAGCAGCGTAGGGAGGGACGGGACCGGGGAGCTGTTTTTT.

V and J are TRBV18 and TRBJ2-1, with 8 nucleotides matching TRBD1. Germline CDR1 and CDR2: KGHSH and LQKENI. The CDR3 covers 15 residues. The trim removed 6 bases at V and 2 bases at J, leaving 6 bases unmatched. CDR3 bases: TGTGCCAGCTCGGACAGGGATAAGACCTACAATGAGCAGTTCTTC. Translated: CASSDRDKTYNEQFF.

CDR3 sequence reads: CASSLGQGAQGQFF. CDR3 DNA: TGTGCCAGCAGCTTGGGACAGGGGGCGCAGGGGCAGTTCTTC. The genes are TRBV5-5 and TRBJ2-1, with 10 nucleotides matching TRBD1. The ends lost 0 bases at V and 12 bases at J; junction bases unmatched: 6. CDR1 and CDR2 from the germline V gene are SGHKS and YYEKEE (reference sequence). The CDR3 sequence is 14 residues long.

The rearrangement links TRBV6-2 or TRBV6-3 to TRBJ2-3; no clear D gene. Looked up from germline, CDR1 is MNHEY and CDR2 is SVGEGT. CDR3 length equals 13 residues. Trimming took 2 bases from V and 5 from J, leaving 8 bases between them. The CDR3 reads CASSYPARDTQYF. The CDR3 region has the DNA TGTGCCAGCAGTTACCCCGCTAGAGATACGCAGTATTTT.

V and J are TRBV24-1 and TRBJ2-1, with 7 bases fitting TRBD2. Germline values: CDR1 KGHDR, CDR2 SFDVKD. The junction had 5 bases not matched to a gene; V was cut back by 0 bases and J by 4 bases. CDR3 size: 16 residues. The CDR3 sequence: CATSDLRAGEYNEQFF. In DNA form, the CDR3 reads TGTGCCACCAGTGATTTGCGGGCGGGGGAGTACAATGAGCAGTTCTTC.

This sequence joins TRBV29-1 and TRBJ2-3; no clear D. Trimming shortened V by 3 bases and J by 3 bases, and 16 bases separated the two germline ends. The length of the CDR3 is 15 residues. Germline CDR1 and CDR2: SQVTM and ANQGSEA. CDR3 residues: CSVDRRSVATDTQYF. CDR3 DNA sequence: TGCAGCGTTGACCGTCGGAGCGTTGCAACAGATACGCAGTATTTT.

This clone has just a few counts. This sequence joins TRBV11-2 and TRBJ1-4; D uncertain. This CDR3 is 14 amino acids long. The germline V and J ends were trimmed by 6 bases and 3 bases, with 11 bases remaining between them. Germline values: CDR1 SGHAT, CDR2 FQNNGV. The CDR3 coding sequence is TGTGCCAGCAGGCAGACAAGATCTAATGAAAAACTGTTTTTT. Translation: CASRQTRSNEKLFF.

This clone has a single count. This chain links TRBV3-1 (or the pseudogene TRBV3-2) with TRBJ2-2, with a possible D match to TRBD2 (6 bases). Germline V gene data show CDR1 as LGHDT and CDR2 as YNNKEL (reference sequence). Trimming left V 3 bases short and J 2 bases short, with 10 bases between. CDR3 size: 15 residues. This chain's CDR3 is CASSQRLGNTGELFF. The CDR3 nucleotides read TGTGCCAGCAGCCAGCGACTAGGAAACACCGGGGAGCTGTTTTTT.

This clone was recorded a few times. This chain uses TRBV19 with TRBJ1-4; a weak D match, TRBD1 (5 bases). CDR1 is LNHDA, CDR2 SQIVND, per germline (reference sequence). V lost 5 bases, J lost 6 bases, and 13 bases lay in between. The CDR3 is 14 residues long. The CDR3 nucleotides are TGTGCCAGTAGTTATGGGTTAGGGGATGAAAAACTGTTTTTT. Translation: CASSYGLGDEKLFF. Full variable domain (outside the CDR3, taken from reference TRBV19 and TRBJ1-4): DGGITQSPKYLFRKEGQNVTLSCEQNLNHDAMYWYRQDPGQGLRLIYYSQIVNDFQKGDIAEGYSVSREKKESFPLTVTSAQKNPTAFYLCASSYGLGDEKLFFGSGTQLSVL.

The chain uses TRBV3-1 (or the pseudogene TRBV3-2) and TRBJ2-2; D call uncertain. The CDR3 spans 12 residues. V dropped 5 bases and J dropped 5 bases, with 6 bases sitting between them. CDR1 is LGHDT, CDR2 YNNKEL, per germline (reference sequence). This CDR3 is CASSEYTGELFF. For the CDR3, the DNA is TGTGCCAGCAGCGAGTATACCGGGGAGCTGTTTTTT.

The chain combines TRBV5-3 with TRBJ2-5, with TRBD2 identical over 16 bases. TRBV5-3 is annotated as an ORF whose role is uncertain. With V trimmed by 4 bases and J by 5 bases, 14 bases remained unmatched. This CDR3 has 19 amino acids. The CDR3 DNA sequence: TGTGCCAGAAGCACCGGGACTAGCGGGGGGGCCATCGTTGGGGAGACCCAGTACTTC. It codes for CARSTGTSGGAIVGETQYF.

The V and J genes are TRBV25-1 and TRBJ2-1; perhaps TRBD2 as D (6 bases). Trimming left V 1 base short and J 8 bases short, with 12 bases between. Germline V CDR1 and CDR2: MGHDK, SYGVNS. This CDR3 contains 14 residues. CDR3 DNA: TGTGCCAGCAGTGAATCACGGGGACTTCATGAGCAGTTCTTC. Translating gives CASSESRGLHEQFF. Full variable domain (rest looked up from reference TRBV25-1 and TRBJ2-1): EADIYQTPRYLVIGTGKKITLECSQTMGHDKMYWYQQDPGMELHLIHYSYGVNSTEKGDLSSESTVSRIRTEHFPLTLESARPSHTSQYLCASSESRGLHEQFFGPGTRLTVL.

This chain connects TRBV11-2 to TRBJ1-1; 9 nucleotides agree with TRBD1. CDR1 is SGHAT and CDR2 is FQNNGV in the germline V gene. The CDR3 covers 15 residues. J gave up 4 bases and V 1 base, and 4 bases lay outside the gene matches. CDR3 nucleotides: TGTGCCAGCAGCTTAGGGGACAGGGCTGGCACTGAAGCTTTCTTT. It translates to CASSLGDRAGTEAFF.

This sequence joins TRBV6-5 and TRBJ1-2; D uncertain. The CDR3 is made up of 12 amino acids. Trimming cost V 0 bases and J 12 bases, with 11 bases left between them. Germline-derived CDR1 and CDR2 are MNHEY and SVGAGI. CDR3 coding DNA: TGTGCCAGCAGTTACTCGCGAGGCTCCCACACCTTC. The encoded protein is CASSYSRGSHTF.

The chain carries TRBV9 and TRBJ2-5; 9 nucleotides align to TRBD2. There are 15 residues in the CDR3. Germline trimming cut 3 bases from V and 1 base from J; bases unmatched to any gene: 4. The germline gives CDR1 SGDLS, CDR2 YYNGEE. The CDR3 nucleotides read TGTGCCAGCAGCGCGACTAGCGGACTCCAAGAGACCCAGTACTTC. As protein: CASSATSGLQETQYF. Full variable domain (missing parts from reference TRBV9 and TRBJ2-5): DSGVTQTPKHLITATGQRVTLRCSPRSGDLSVYWYQQSLDQGLQFLIQYYNGEERAKGNILERFSAQQFPDLHSELNLSSLELGDSALYFCASSATSGLQETQYFGPGTRLLVL.

The chain has TRBV27 and TRBJ2-3; TRBD2 is a possible D gene (7 bases). Germline loops: CDR1 MNHEY, CDR2 SMNVEV (reference sequence). Between the trimmed V and J ends, which lost 6 bases and 6 bases, there was a span of 13 bases. The CDR3 loop spans 13 amino acids. CDR3 residues: CASRVAGADTQYF. CDR3 bases: TGTGCCAGCAGGGTGGCGGGGGCGGATACGCAGTATTTT.

This clone was observed once. Within the sample, other DNA sequences also encode this same CDR3. The chain recombines TRBV24-1 with TRBJ1-5, with 8 bases lining up with TRBD1. Germline CDR1 KGHDR, CDR2 SFDVKD. The CDR3 has 15 residues. The V segment lost 3 bases and the J segment 4 bases; nucleotides outside the gene matches: 4. The CDR3 DNA reads TGTGCCACCAGTGATCCGACAGGGGATAATCAGCCCCAGCATTTT. It translates to CATSDPTGDNQPQHF.

The gene calls are TRBV5-8 and TRBJ1-4; 7 bases are a match to TRBD1. The CDR3 loop spans 16 amino acids. The trim removed 1 base at V and 7 bases at J, leaving 10 bases unmatched. Germline CDR1 SGHTS, CDR2 YDEGEE. The CDR3 DNA reads as TGTGCCAGCAGCTTGTTCAGGGGGGTTCCGGTTGAAAAACTGTTTTTT. Protein sequence: CASSLFRGVPVEKLFF.

The gene calls are TRBV3-1 (or the pseudogene TRBV3-2) and TRBJ1-1; 12 bases are a match to TRBD1. V lost 0 bases and J lost 6; bases outside the gene matches: 11. Germline V gene sequence: CDR1 LGHDT, CDR2 YNNKEL (reference sequence). The CDR3 length is 18 residues. In DNA, the CDR3 is TGTGCCAGCAGCCAAGAACGGGACAGGGGGCGCGGAAGGGCTGAAGCTTTCTTT. Protein: CASSQERDRGRGRAEAFF.

The CDR3 sequence: CASSIETQYF. The CDR3 bases are TGTGCCAGCAGTATAGAGACCCAGTACTTC. The chain joins TRBV7-2 to TRBJ2-5; D is ambiguous. Trimming removed 6 bases at V and 4 bases at J, with 3 bases between. Looked up from germline, CDR1 is SGHTA and CDR2 is FQGNSA. The CDR3 covers 10 residues.

The rearrangement uses TRBV19 and TRBJ1-2; D is undetermined. The CDR3 sequence is 14 residues long. CDR1 LNHDA and CDR2 SQIVND come from the germline V gene (reference sequence). V was pared by 5 bases and J by 4 bases, with 14 bases between. Here the CDR3 reads CASSAGYAGYGYTF. CDR3 sequence (DNA): TGTGCCAGTAGTGCAGGTTACGCCGGCTATGGCTACACCTTC.

The V gene is TRBV7-9, the J gene TRBJ1-2, with a tentative D call TRBD1 (5 bases). The CDR3 is 13 residues long. CDR1 is SEHNR, CDR2 FQNEAQ, per germline (reference sequence). Trimming took off 2 bases at V and 2 bases at J, with 6 bases between the two ends. The CDR3 here is CASSLRGNYGYTF. CDR3 nucleotide sequence: TGTGCCAGCAGCTTACGGGGGAACTATGGCTACACCTTC. The full variable domain, in which reference TRBV7-9 and TRBJ1-2 provide the parts outside the CDR3, is DTGVSQNPRHKITKRGQNVTFRCDPISEHNRLYWYRQTLGQGPEFLTYFQNEAQLEKSRLLSDRFSAERPKGSFSTLEIQRTEQGDSAMYLCASSLRGNYGYTFGSGTRLTVV.

This clone has just one count. This chain connects TRBV18 to TRBJ1-1; the D is unclear. Trimming shortened V by 2 bases and J by 1 base, and 14 bases separated the two germline ends. Per the germline V gene, CDR1 is KGHSH and CDR2 is LQKENI. The CDR3 runs to 16 residues. The CDR3 DNA follows: TGTGCCAGCTCACCAGGGATCACACTAGGGAACACTGAAGCTTTCTTT. The encoded protein is CASSPGITLGNTEAFF.

The J gene is TRBJ2-7, the V gene TRBV14; D uncertain. This CDR3 comprises 13 residues. V lost 0 bases and J 6 bases, leaving 9 bases between the germline ends. Per the germline V gene, CDR1 is SGHDN and CDR2 is FVKESK. CDR3 bases: TGTGCCAGCAGCCAAGAGCTGAGATCCGAGCAGTACGTC. Its translation is CASSQELRSEQYV.

In its sample, this clone was seen a few times. CDR3 sequence (DNA): TGTGCCAGCAGCCTACCCGGGGGGGCTAACAATGAGCAGTTCTTC. It is translated as CASSLPGGANNEQFF. The chain combines TRBV5-4 with TRBJ2-1; 8 bases match TRBD2. V lost 4 bases to trimming and J lost 5 bases; unmatched junction nucleotides: 8. Germline-derived CDR1 and CDR2 are SGHNT and YYREEE (reference sequence). CDR3 length: 15 amino acids.

The chain employs TRBV19 and TRBJ2-2; no definite D call. V shed 5 bases and J shed 1 base, with 11 bases lying between them. The V gene's germline CDR1 is LNHDA and CDR2 SQIVND (reference sequence). This CDR3 has 15 amino acids. As DNA, the CDR3 is TGTGCCAGTAGTCCCGGGTATAAGAACACCGGGGAGCTGTTTTTT. It specifies CASSPGYKNTGELFF.

The chain joins TRBV18 to TRBJ2-4; 9 positions agree with TRBD2. Trimming at V came to 3 bases and at J to 1 base, leaving 4 bases not matched to a gene. This CDR3 is built from 16 residues. CDR1 KGHSH and CDR2 LQKENI come from the germline V gene. CDR3 coding DNA: TGTGCCAGCTCACCTTGGACTAGCGACGCCAAAAACATTCAGTACTTC. This translates into CASSPWTSDAKNIQYF.

The V gene is TRBV5-1, the J gene TRBJ1-4, with D uncertain. Trimming took off 0 bases at V and 4 bases at J, with 7 bases between the two ends. In germline, CDR1 is SGHRS, CDR2 YFSETQ. CDR3 length equals 14 residues. CDR3 bases: TGCGCCAGCAGCTTGGAACGGGTTAATGAAAAACTGTTTTTT. This sequence encodes CASSLERVNEKLFF.